This T cell receptor beta chain was documented in a study of blood T cell repertoires in COVID-19. Deletions cut 7 bases from V and 8 bases from J, with 21 bases between. CDR3 size: 14 residues. Germline assignment: CDR1 SQVTM and CDR2 ANQGSEA. TCRdb's table, derived via immunoSEQ multiplex PCR, lists solely in-frame clones and lacks some. This sample has roughly 43,000 clones, with about nine tenths found just once. Specimen: peripheral blood. This clonotype originated in a man aged 60 to 69 with active COVID-19. The chain carries TRBV29-1 and TRBJ2-1; a possible D gene is TRBD2 (5 bases). This CDR3 is CSAPRRGTSHEQFF. In DNA, the CDR3 is TGCAGCGCTCCCCGCCGGGGAACTTCCCATGAGCAGTTCTTC.